The clone carrying this T cell receptor beta chain appeared once. Germline V lookup: CDR1 MDHEN, CDR2 SYDVKM. The CDR3 has 13 residues. With V trimmed by 6 bases and J by 4 bases, 3 bases remained unmatched. Methods used by the authors: Estimation of nucleated cell counts relied on the amplification of reference gene primers. Libraries were prepared by immunoSEQ multiplex PCR; TCRdb keeps only in-frame clonotypes and omits some of them. D and trimming were read from the DNA, whereas the V and J calls and clone size are those reported in that table. The table has 150,000 to 200,000 clones, 80% to 90% seen once. The record originates from a study of blood T cell repertoires in COVID-19. The overall study: Samples representing acute and convalescent COVID-19 were sourced from the United States, Italy and Spain. PBMCs, B-cell-depleted T cells, or T cells provided the cDNA or gDNA that made up the material.

The receptor comes from a man aged 55 to 70 with acute or convalescent COVID-19. Sequenced: peripheral blood. The genes are TRBV28 and TRBJ1-5; TRBD1 matches at 7 bases. The CDR3 DNA reads TGTGCCAGCAGGAGACAGGGTAATCAGCCCCAGCATTTT. Protein sequence: CASRRQGNQPQHF. Using reference TRBV28 and TRBJ1-5 for the parts outside the CDR3, the full variable domain is DVKVTQSSRYLVKRTGEKVFLECVQDMDHENMFWYRQDPGLGLRLIYFSYDVKMKEKGDIPEGYSVSREKKERFSLILESASTNQTSMYLCASRRQGNQPQHFGDGTRLSIL.